This TCR beta chain was recovered during a study of blood T cell repertoires in COVID-19. Across the whole study: COVID-19 samples collected from the United States, Italy and Spain covered acute and convalescent phases. The analysed material was cDNA or gDNA that came from T cells, B-cell-depleted T cells, or PBMCs.

In the original analysis: Nucleated cell number was recorded as an estimate derived from reference gene primer amplification. Produced via immunoSEQ multiplex PCR; TCRdb's table is partial and in-frame only. For V, J and clone size, that table is used; D and trimming come from the DNA. The sample holds 51,000 or so clones, around 92% seen once. The source is a man aged 80 or over with active or convalescent COVID-19. What was sequenced was peripheral blood.

CDR3 DNA: TGTGCCACCAGCAGACCGTCAGGGGCCTTGGGCACCGGGGAGCTGTTTTTT. Translating it yields CATSRPSGALGTGELFF. The rearrangement joins TRBV15 to TRBJ2-2; weak D call: TRBD1 (6 bases). Per the germline V gene, CDR1 is LNHNV and CDR2 is YYDKDF (reference sequence). The CDR3 is 17 residues long. The germline V and J ends were trimmed by 2 bases and 4 bases, with 17 bases remaining between them.